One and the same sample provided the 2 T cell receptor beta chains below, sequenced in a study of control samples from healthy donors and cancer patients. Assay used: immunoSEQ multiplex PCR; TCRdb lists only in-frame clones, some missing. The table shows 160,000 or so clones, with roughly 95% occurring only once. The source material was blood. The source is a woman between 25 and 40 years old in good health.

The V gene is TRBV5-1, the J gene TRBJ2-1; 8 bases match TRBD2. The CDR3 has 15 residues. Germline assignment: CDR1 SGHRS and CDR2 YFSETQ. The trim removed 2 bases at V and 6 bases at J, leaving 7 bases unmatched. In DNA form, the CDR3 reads TGCGCCAGCAGCTTTTCGGGGGGGCTCCCCAATGAGCAGTTCTTC. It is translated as CASSFSGGLPNEQFF.

This CDR3 is CASSLSIMAGGNTEAFF. The CDR3 DNA reads as TGTGCCAGCAGTTTATCGATAATGGCAGGGGGGAACACTGAAGCTTTCTTT. V gene TRBV27 combines with J gene TRBJ1-1; 7 bases agree with TRBD1. Germline V gene data show CDR1 as MNHEY and CDR2 as SMNVEV (reference sequence). Germline trimming cut 0 bases from V and 1 base from J; bases unmatched to any gene: 8. This CDR3 spans 17 amino acids.